This T cell receptor (beta chain) was observed in a study of vaccination and CD4 T cells after COVID-19. Across the study: Researchers treated cells with overlapping spike peptides taken from SARS-CoV-2, HCoV-NL63, HCoV-OC43 and HCoV-229E.

Overall study results and limits: There was no significant change from around 19 to 38 median reactive clonotypes. For convalescent patients, 304 of the 307 vaccine-specific clones analyzed were classified as spike mono-reactive.

The J segment lost 5 bases and the V segment lost 5 bases, leaving 7 bases of the junction unmatched. The CDR3 contains 14 residues. Per germline, CDR1 SGHVS and CDR2 FQNEAQ. Regarding treatment: approximately nine-day PBMC culture with coronavirus spike peptide pools or control peptides (ViraFEST assay). This clonotype has a single count. What it recognizes is unknown. An Oncomine TCR Beta short-read assay was used to sequence the DNA from cultured CD4+ T cells. TCRdb re-called the PCR reads through MiXCR, storing one row per CDR3 protein. Here the sample spans some 16,000 distinct CDR3 sequences, about 40% being singletons.

The sample consisted of CD4+ T cells from blood, cultured in vitro, taken after SARS-CoV-2 vaccination. The clonotype was recovered from a human donor who had recovered from COVID-19. The rearrangement links TRBV7-8 to TRBJ2-3; TRBD2 matches at 7 bases. CDR3 sequence reads: CASSQTSARDTQYF. The CDR3 DNA reads TGTGCCAGCAGCCAAACTAGCGCGAGAGATACGCAGTATTTT. Together with reference TRBV7-8 and TRBJ2-3, the CDR3 gives the full variable domain: GAGVSQSPRYKVAKRGQDVALRCDPISGHVSLFWYQQALGQGPEFLTYFQNEAQLDKSGLPSDRFFAERPEGSVSTLKIQRTQQEDSAVYLCASSQTSARDTQYFGPGTRLTVL.